A selection of T cell receptor beta chains follows, all from one sample in a study of cytomegalovirus exposure and HLA in healthy donors. The assay was immunoSEQ multiplex PCR, and TCRdb's table has in-frame clones only and misses some. Of 100,000 to 150,000 clones in the sample, 65% to 90% were seen once. Sequenced material: PBMCs. These receptors were collected from a girl aged 2 to 10 in good health and CMV-seronegative. Each CDR3 is given with its conserved first and last residue. Fields, in order: V gene, CDR3 protein.

TRBV5-1	CASTLGPTNEKLFF
TRBV19	CASTDRGQYNEQFF
TRBV29-1	CSVEGSGQGIYNEQFF
TRBV5-6	CASSLGGGANVLTF
TRBV7-9	CASSLVGRVERAFF
TRBV19	CASSRDKNNEQFF
TRBV6-5	CASSCAGQPNEKLFF
TRBV29-1	CSVENRGYEQYF
TRBV28	CASSTSGTGRGYTF
TRBV27	CASSLTGGLYEQYF
TRBV19	CASSIGHRDTQYF
TRBV5-4	CASSLADVDTQYF
TRBV2	CASSEQRRLVSGANVLTF
TRBV27	CASSALPLVNEQFF
TRBV7-2	CASSLVLAGGAGEKLFF
TRBV18	CASSPQGQGLRTEAFF
TRBV29-1	CSAALTGKQYF
TRBV19	CASSKVVQGYQPQHF
TRBV15	CATSRLGTGVYEQYF
TRBV6-1	CASSEGLTPNQPQHF
TRBV7-9	CASSGTGDEQFF
TRBV30	CACTSINTEAFF
TRBV5-1	CASSFGGGAGAGGGELFF
TRBV6-6	CASRPGTGRGAFF
TRBV18	CASSPSQGSAGELFF
TRBV18	CASSPGTDYGYTF
TRBV27	CASSFQWTTPNEKLFF
TRBV28	CASSLRASWGNQPQHF
TRBV5-1	CASSLSPTYEQYF
TRBV18	CASSPSGTSTSGANVLTF
TRBV6-5	CASSPTGEPYEQYF
TRBV6-6	CASSYDGSGGELFF
TRBV7-2	CASRFRGYNSPLHF
TRBV19	CATLGQATGELFF
TRBV4-3	CASSQGGTGGSSSYEQYF
TRBV11-2	CASSLGQGTHEQYF
TRBV6-1	CASIESGSNEKLFF
TRBV5-6	CASSEDMIFSGNTIYF
TRBV7-6	CASSLKQGQNTGELFF
TRBV5-4	CASSLLGGASTDTQYF
TRBV11-3	CASSTRTGTGGTDTQYF
TRBV19	CASSPGTGGTNTEAFF